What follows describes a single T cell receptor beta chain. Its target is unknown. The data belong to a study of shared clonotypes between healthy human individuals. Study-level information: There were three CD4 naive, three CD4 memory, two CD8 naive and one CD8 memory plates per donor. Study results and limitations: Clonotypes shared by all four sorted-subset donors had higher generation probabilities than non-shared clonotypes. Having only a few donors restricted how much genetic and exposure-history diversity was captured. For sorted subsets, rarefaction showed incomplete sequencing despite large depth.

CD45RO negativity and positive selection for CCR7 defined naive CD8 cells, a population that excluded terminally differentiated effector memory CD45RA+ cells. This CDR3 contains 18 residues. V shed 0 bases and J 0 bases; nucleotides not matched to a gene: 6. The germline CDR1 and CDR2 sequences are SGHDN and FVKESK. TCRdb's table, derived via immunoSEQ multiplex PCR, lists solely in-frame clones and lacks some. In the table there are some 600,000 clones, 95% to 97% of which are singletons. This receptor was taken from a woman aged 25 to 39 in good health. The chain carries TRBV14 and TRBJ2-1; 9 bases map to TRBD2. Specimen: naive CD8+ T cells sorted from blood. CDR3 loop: CASSQEAYSGSSYNEQFF. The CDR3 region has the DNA TGTGCCAGCAGCCAAGAGGCGTATAGCGGGAGCTCCTACAATGAGCAGTTCTTC.